This T cell receptor beta chain was documented in a study of metastatic and nonmetastatic thyroid tumors. At the level of the study: Malignant thyroid and benign thyroid patients provided blood and tumor or nodule tissue whose repertoires were compared.

From the PCR reads, TCRdb re-called clones with MiXCR. The sample consists of 20,000 or so clones, 15% to 17% of them appearing once. The table lists this clone with many counts. The CDR3 is 15 amino acids. Trimming cost V 8 bases and J 2 bases, with 17 bases left between them. From germline, CDR1 is ENHRY and CDR2 SYGVKD. Every patient underwent thyroid surgery untreated. The chain links TRBV10-3 to TRBJ2-3; perhaps TRBD2 as D (5 bases). The sequencing sample was made of blood. The TCR sequence derives from a female donor with papillary thyroid cancer or a benign thyroid nodule (not recorded which). Some clones in this sample may be carry-over from other donors' samples. CDR3 nucleotides: TGTGCCATCCAGGAGGAGACCGCCATCACAGATACGCAGTATTTT. It yields the protein CAIQEETAITDTQYF.